This T cell receptor beta chain derives from a study of patients and donors after allogeneic stem cell transplantation. V shed 5 bases and J shed 5 bases, with 18 bases lying between them. The CDR3 sequence is 15 residues long. Per the germline V gene, CDR1 is SGHTA and CDR2 is FQGNSA. MiXCR, applied by TCRdb to the RT-PCR reads, yields one record per CDR3 protein. The table lists roughly 880,000 distinct CDR3 sequences, approximately 19% of them singletons. Sequencing was performed on blood, either unsorted or a sorted T cell fraction (not recorded which). The clonotype comes from a human donor who was either an allogeneic HSCT recipient or a stem cell or donor lymphocyte infusion donor (not recorded which). It is not recorded whose cells these are; they may come from a transplant donor. V and J are TRBV7-2 and TRBJ2-5; tentative D call: TRBD2 (5 bases). Here the CDR3 DNA reads TGTGCCAGCAGCCAATTCCGAGGGTTCGGGGAGACCCAGTACTTC. Translated: CASSQFRGFGETQYF.